The 25 T cell receptor beta chains below were found in one sample sequenced in a study of regulatory T cells in long-lasting Graves disease. Time point reported: newly diagnosed GD, antithyroid drugs for less than 3 months. Preparation of the TCR library used RNA extracted from PBMCs. In building TCR beta libraries, iRepertoire HTBI primers were used together with Arm-PCR of CDR3 regions. TCRdb used MiXCR to reprocess the multiplex PCR reads, holding one entry per CDR3 protein. The data contain around 330,000 distinct CDR3 sequences, more than 15% of them singletons. The material sequenced was peripheral blood mononuclear cells (PBMCs), taken at new diagnosis, from a patient treated with antithyroid drugs. The receptors derive from a female donor with Graves disease.

This clonotype was observed at least ten times. J is TRBJ2-5 and V is TRBV28; 10 bases are a match to TRBD2. Germline V lookup: CDR1 MDHEN, CDR2 SYDVKM. With V trimmed by 7 bases and J by 1 base, 9 bases remained unmatched. There are 16 residues in the CDR3. The DNA for the CDR3 is TGTGCCAGCACCGAGGGACTAGCGAGAACCCAAGAGACCCAGTACTTC. It encodes CASTEGLARTQETQYF.

This clonotype was seen at least ten times. CDR3 region: CASSYLVDGRGPFEGYEQYF. CDR3 bases: TGTGCCAGCAGTTACCTAGTTGACGGCAGGGGGCCGTTCGAGGGCTACGAGCAGTACTTC. The V and J genes are TRBV6-9 and TRBJ2-7; 8 bases agree with TRBD1. CDR1 MNHGY and CDR2 SVAAGI come from the germline V gene. With 3 bases clipped from V and 3 bases from J, the junction kept 22 bases outside the gene matches. This CDR3 has 20 amino acids.

This clonotype was seen repeatedly, ten times or more. J is TRBJ1-4 and V is TRBV7-9; no firm D call. Trimming pared 5 bases from V and 7 bases from J, leaving 14 bases between. The CDR3 consists of 14 residues. Germline CDR1 and CDR2: SEHNR and FQNEAQ (reference sequence). The CDR3 spells CASSHGGEGEKLFF. In DNA form, the CDR3 reads TGTGCCAGCAGCCACGGCGGGGAGGGTGAAAAACTGTTTTTT. The variable domain in full, completed from reference TRBV7-9 and TRBJ1-4, reads DTGVSQNPRHKITKRGQNVTFRCDPISEHNRLYWYRQTLGQGPEFLTYFQNEAQLEKSRLLSDRFSAERPKGSFSTLEIQRTEQGDSAMYLCASSHGGEGEKLFFGSGTQLSVL.

The table lists this clonotype with many counts. The chain employs TRBV19 and TRBJ2-3; D is perhaps TRBD2 (6 bases). CDR1 and CDR2 (germline): LNHDA, SQIVND (reference sequence). V was shortened by 7 bases and J by 4 bases, with 21 bases between the two germline ends. The CDR3 has 16 amino acids. The CDR3 sequence is CASTPSGQVGSDTQYF. CDR3 DNA sequence: TGTGCCAGTACCCCGAGCGGGCAGGTGGGGTCAGATACGCAGTATTTT.

As to this clonotype: Germline is not matched at one junction end, which may reflect a read error. The chain couples TRBV5-1 to TRBJ2-5; D remains unclear. The CDR3 totals 14 residues. The V gene's germline CDR1 is SGHRS and CDR2 YFSETQ. The CDR3 coding sequence is TGCGCCAGCAGCTTGGCACACCCCCAAGACACCCAGTACTTC. Translated: CASSLAHPQDTQYF.

This clonotype occurred many times. The chain has TRBV27 and TRBJ2-7, with 10 nucleotides matching TRBD2. The CDR3 is 17 amino acids. Germline trimming cut 3 bases from V and 5 bases from J; bases unmatched to any gene: 13. Germline CDR1 MNHEY, CDR2 SMNVEV (reference sequence). The CDR3 loop is CASSFFLAGAGTHEQYF. CDR3 sequence (DNA): TGTGCCAGCAGTTTCTTCCTAGCGGGAGCCGGTACTCACGAGCAGTACTTC.

This chain connects TRBV28 to TRBJ1-5; TRBD1 might be the D (6 bases). Germline loops: CDR1 MDHEN, CDR2 SYDVKM. This CDR3 has 14 amino acids. Trimming cost V 9 bases and J 0 bases, with 12 bases left between them. CDR3 DNA: TGTGCCAGTTTGATACAGGGTAGCAATCAGCCCCAGCATTTT. It codes for CASLIQGSNQPQHF.

This clonotype turned up a few times. Here the CDR3 reads CASSDSGISYNEQFF. CDR3 coding DNA: TGTGCCAGCAGTGATAGCGGGATATCCTACAATGAGCAGTTCTTC. This chain connects TRBV28 to TRBJ2-1, with 8 bases aligning to TRBD2. Germline CDR1 and CDR2: MDHEN and SYDVKM. V was clipped by 5 bases and J by 1 base; unmatched bases: 4. The length of the CDR3 is 15 residues.

This clonotype appeared many times. The J gene is TRBJ2-7, the V gene TRBV20-1; TRBD2 matches 13 bases. This CDR3 is 18 amino acids long. After removal of 0 bases from V and 4 bases from J, the junction contained 12 bases not matched to a gene. Germline V gene lookup returns CDR1 DFQATT and CDR2 SNEGSKA (reference sequence). As DNA, the CDR3 is TGCAGTGCTAGAGATACCTCACTAGCGGGAGGGTCCACGTACGAGCAGTACTTC. Its translation is CSARDTSLAGGSTYEQYF.

This clonotype was detected many times. A read error may account for a junction end that differs from germline. The chain is built from TRBV28 and TRBJ2-7, with TRBD2 matching over 10 bases. The CDR3 has 16 amino acids. The germline V gene encodes CDR1 MDHEN and CDR2 SYDVKM. CDR3 amino acids: CASSRPLAGGTYEQYF. In DNA, the CDR3 is TGTGCCAGCAGCCGACCCTTAGCGGGGGGAACTTACGAGCAATACTTC.

This clonotype was counted only a few times. The V and J genes are TRBV15 and TRBJ1-2, with D perhaps matching TRBD1 (6 bases). This CDR3 is built from 16 residues. Looked up from germline, CDR1 is LNHNV and CDR2 is YYDKDF (reference sequence). V dropped 0 bases and J dropped 2 bases, with 13 bases sitting between them. CDR3 sequence reads: CATSREYGGQNYGYTF. The CDR3 bases are TGTGCCACCAGCAGAGAGTATGGGGGGCAAAACTATGGCTACACCTTC.

This clonotype has only one observation. Written as DNA, the CDR3 is TGTGCCAGCAGTCCAGGGGAGGTGACTAATGAAAAACTGTTTTTT. The encoded protein is CASSPGEVTNEKLFF. The V call is TRBV28, the J call TRBJ1-4, with D possibly matching TRBD1 (6 bases). Germline CDR1 MDHEN, CDR2 SYDVKM. Trimming cost V 5 bases and J 2 bases, with 12 bases left between them. The CDR3 spans 15 residues.

This clonotype was seen only a few times. A much bigger clone sits one base away, suggesting this may be a read error. The chain recombines TRBV14 with TRBJ2-3; TRBD2 agrees at 9 bases. This CDR3 contains 15 residues. Germline CDR1 and CDR2: SGHDN and FVKESK. The V segment lost 1 base and the J segment 2 bases; nucleotides outside the gene matches: 1. The CDR3 loop reads CASSQGLADTDTQYF. The CDR3 bases are TGTGCCAGCAGCCAAGGACTAGCGGACACAGATACGCAGTATTTT.

This clonotype was seen ten or more times. The chain employs TRBV5-5 and TRBJ1-5; D remains unclear. Germline lookup yields CDR1 SGHKS and CDR2 YYEKEE (reference sequence). There are 17 residues in the CDR3. Trimming cost V 0 bases and J 0 bases, with 13 bases left between them. The CDR3 loop reads CASSLAKGSDSNQPQHF. Written as DNA, the CDR3 is TGTGCCAGCAGCTTGGCCAAAGGGTCTGATAGCAATCAGCCCCAGCATTTT.

In this sample, this clonotype turned up many times. The V gene is TRBV6-1, the J gene TRBJ2-3; a weak D match, TRBD2 (5 bases). CDR1 is MNHNS and CDR2 is SASEGT in the germline V gene. The CDR3 consists of 14 residues. V lost 7 bases to trimming and J lost 0 bases, with 11 bases between them. CDR3 loop: CASKFGGSTDTQYF. The CDR3 nucleotides read TGTGCCAGCAAGTTTGGAGGAAGCACAGATACGCAGTATTTT.

This clonotype was picked up many times. The chain combines TRBV6-5 with TRBJ2-7, with TRBD2 matching over 14 bases. The germline V gene has CDR1 MNHEY and CDR2 SVGAGI. Losses at the gene ends were 3 bases for V and 4 bases for J; bases not matched to a gene: 8. CDR3 size: 17 residues. CDR3 nucleotide sequence: TGTGCCAGCAGTTATCCCCCGGGACTAGCGGGAGAGTACGAGCAGTACTTC. Protein product: CASSYPPGLAGEYEQYF.

This clonotype was recorded many times. The chain has TRBV27 and TRBJ1-4; D may be TRBD1 (5 bases). V shed 3 bases and J shed 8 bases, with 19 bases lying between them. The CDR3 extends over 16 amino acids. From germline, CDR1 is MNHEY and CDR2 SMNVEV (reference sequence). The CDR3 DNA reads as TGTGCCAGCAGTTTCACTCGGTTCGGGGCCCAGGAAAAACTGTTTTTT. Encoded protein: CASSFTRFGAQEKLFF.

The chain recombines TRBV27 with TRBJ2-3; D not certain. Germline V gene lookup returns CDR1 MNHEY and CDR2 SMNVEV (reference sequence). The V gene lost 2 bases and the J gene lost 2 bases, with 11 bases spanning the gap. The CDR3 covers 15 residues. As DNA, the CDR3 is TGTGCCAGCAGTTTAGAGCTGGAAAACACAGATACGCAGTATTTT. Translated, it gives CASSLELENTDTQYF.

The CDR3 coding sequence is TGTGCCAGCAGTTACGCAGCCCCATCCTTTAACACCGGGGAGCTGTTTTTT. It encodes CASSYAAPSFNTGELFF. The J gene is TRBJ2-2, the V gene TRBV6-5; D uncertain. The germline V gene has CDR1 MNHEY and CDR2 SVGAGI. This CDR3 contains 17 residues. The V end lost 2 bases, the J end lost 2 bases, and 15 bases lay between the germline ends.

This clonotype was counted many times. The V call is TRBV11-1, the J call TRBJ2-1; TRBD1 might be the D (6 bases). This CDR3 region has 15 residues. V was pared by 4 bases and J by 6 bases, with 16 bases between. The germline gives CDR1 SGHAT, CDR2 FQDESV (reference sequence). This CDR3 reads CASSSGTPSVNEQFF. CDR3 coding DNA: TGTGCCAGCAGCTCAGGGACACCATCCGTCAATGAGCAGTTCTTC.

This clonotype was seen a single time. This clone may be a read error of a much larger clone one base away. The J gene is TRBJ2-7, the V gene TRBV24-1; D unresolved. V dropped 1 base and J dropped 7 bases, with 19 bases sitting between them. Germline CDR1 and CDR2: KGHDR and SFDVKD. This CDR3 contains 16 residues. CDR3 amino acids: CATSDFGSSSYNEQYF. The DNA of the CDR3 is TGTGCCACCAGTGATTTCGGCAGTAGCTCCTACAATGAGCAGTACTTC.

This clonotype has ten or more counts. The chain has TRBV11-2 and TRBJ2-1; a possible D gene is TRBD1 (5 bases). Trimming cost V 4 bases and J 8 bases, with 12 bases left between them. Germline V gene sequence: CDR1 SGHAT, CDR2 FQNNGV. The CDR3 consists of 13 residues. The CDR3 region has the DNA TGTGCCAGCAGCTCGGGCCCCAGGGATGAGCAGTTCTTC. This sequence encodes CASSSGPRDEQFF.

Turning to this clonotype: This probably arose from a read error, given a far larger clone one base away. The genes are TRBV29-1 and TRBJ2-1; 12 positions match TRBD1. The CDR3 spans 13 residues. V was clipped by 6 bases and J by 13 bases; unmatched bases: 10. Germline assignment: CDR1 SQVTM and CDR2 ANQGSEA. CDR3 loop: CSVGTGGGETQFF. DNA for the CDR3: TGCAGCGTGGGGACAGGGGGCGGAGAGACCCAGTTCTTC.

This clonotype was counted many times. The V call is TRBV24-1, the J call TRBJ2-5; possibly TRBD2 for D (6 bases). The CDR3 extends over 16 amino acids. Per the germline V gene, CDR1 is KGHDR and CDR2 is SFDVKD. V was trimmed by 4 bases and J by 5 bases, leaving 19 bases between them. This chain's CDR3 is CATSDRSGPRVETQYF. CDR3 in DNA: TGTGCCACCAGTGACCGTAGCGGTCCCAGGGTGGAGACCCAGTACTTC.

This clonotype was found many times. The gene calls are TRBV6-5 and TRBJ1-3; D is unresolved. The germline V gene encodes CDR1 MNHEY and CDR2 SVGAGI. The V gene lost 0 bases and the J gene lost 8 bases, with 5 bases spanning the gap. The CDR3 length is 12 residues. CDR3 nucleotides: TGTGCCAGCAGTTACTCGGTGGACACCATATATTTT. Residues: CASSYSVDTIYF.